This record concerns one T cell receptor beta chain sequence. The data were taken from a study of blood T cell repertoires in COVID-19. The overall study: There were acute and convalescent COVID-19 samples, and they came from the United States, Italy and Spain. T cells, B-cell-depleted T cells, or PBMCs provided the cDNA or gDNA that served as material.

Original analysis: Reference gene primer amplification yielded estimated nucleated cell counts. Libraries were prepared by immunoSEQ multiplex PCR; TCRdb keeps only in-frame clonotypes and omits some of them. V, J and clone size derive from that table, while D and trimming were established from the DNA sequence. The table lists 250,000 to 300,000 clones, about four fifths of them singletons. The sequence came from an older woman with active or convalescent COVID-19. The sequenced sample consisted of peripheral blood.

The CDR3, as DNA: TGCGCCAGCAGCTTGGGCGGGACAGGGGAGAATGAAAAACTGTTTTTT. Translating gives CASSLGGTGENEKLFF. This chain links TRBV5-1 with TRBJ1-4, with 10 bases identical to TRBD1. V lost 0 bases and J lost 5; bases outside the gene matches: 4. Per the germline V gene, CDR1 is SGHRS and CDR2 is YFSETQ. The length of the CDR3 is 16 residues.